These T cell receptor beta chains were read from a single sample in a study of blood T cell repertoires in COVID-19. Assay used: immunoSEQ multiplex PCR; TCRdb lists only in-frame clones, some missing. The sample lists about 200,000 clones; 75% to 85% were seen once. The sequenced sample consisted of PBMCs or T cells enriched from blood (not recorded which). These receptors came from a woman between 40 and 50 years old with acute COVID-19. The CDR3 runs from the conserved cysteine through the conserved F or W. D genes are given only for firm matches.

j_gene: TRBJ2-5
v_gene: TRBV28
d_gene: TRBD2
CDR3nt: TGTGCCAGCAGTCCCTCGATATTAGCGGGACTCCAAGAGACCCAGTACTTC
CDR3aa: CASSPSILAGLQETQYF

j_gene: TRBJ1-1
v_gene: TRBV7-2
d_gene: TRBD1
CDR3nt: TGTGCCAGCAGCTACCGGGACAGCCAGAACACTGAAGCTTTCTTT
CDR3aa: CASSYRDSQNTEAFF

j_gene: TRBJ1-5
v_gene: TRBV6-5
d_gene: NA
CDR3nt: TGTGCCAGCAGGAAAAAGGGGAATCAGCCCCAGCATTTT
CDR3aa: CASRKKGNQPQHF

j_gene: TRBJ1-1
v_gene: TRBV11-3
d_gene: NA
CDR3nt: TGTGCCAGCAGCTTGGGGGGGCGGGCTGAAGCTTTCTTT
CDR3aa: CASSLGGRAEAFF

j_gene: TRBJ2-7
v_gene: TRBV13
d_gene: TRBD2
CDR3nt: TGTGCCAGCAGCTTCGGTCTAGCGGGTACCTACGAGCAGTACTTC
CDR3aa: CASSFGLAGTYEQYF

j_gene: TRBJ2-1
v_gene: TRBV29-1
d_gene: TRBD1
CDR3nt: TGCAGCGAATCGACAGGGAATGAGCAGTTCTTC
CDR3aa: CSESTGNEQFF

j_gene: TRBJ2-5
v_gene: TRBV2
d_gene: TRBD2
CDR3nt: TGTGCCAGCAGTGTGTTAGCGGGGGTGGGGACCCAGTACTTC
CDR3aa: CASSVLAGVGTQYF

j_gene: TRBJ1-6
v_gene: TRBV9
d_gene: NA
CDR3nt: TGTGCCAGCAGCGTAGGTAGCTCCTATAATTCACCCCTCCACTTT
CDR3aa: CASSVGSSYNSPLHF

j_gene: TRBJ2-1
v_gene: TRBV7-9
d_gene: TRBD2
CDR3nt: TGTGCCAGCAGTCTGCCGGGGGGGCTCTCCTACAATGAGCAGTTCTTC
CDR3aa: CASSLPGGLSYNEQFF

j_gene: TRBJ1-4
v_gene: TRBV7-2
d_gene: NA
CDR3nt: TGTGCCAGCAGCCAAACAAGTACCTTTAATGAAAAACTGTTTTTT
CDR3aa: CASSQTSTFNEKLFF

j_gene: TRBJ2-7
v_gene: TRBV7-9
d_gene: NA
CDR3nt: TGTGCCAGCAGCCCGAAATGGGGGACAAAGACCTACGAGCAGTACTTC
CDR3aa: CASSPKWGTKTYEQYF

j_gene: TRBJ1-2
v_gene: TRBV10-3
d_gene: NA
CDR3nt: TGTGCCATCAGTGGTACAGGGACCAACTATGGCTACACCTTC
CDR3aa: CAISGTGTNYGYTF

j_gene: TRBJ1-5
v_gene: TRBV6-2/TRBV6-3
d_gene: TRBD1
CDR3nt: TGTGCCAGCAGCATGACAGGGGGCGCAAATCAGCCCCAGCATTTT
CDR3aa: CASSMTGGANQPQHF

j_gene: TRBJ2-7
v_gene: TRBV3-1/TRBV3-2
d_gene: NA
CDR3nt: TGTGCCAGCAGCCAAGATTTACAGCCGGTCTCCTACGAGCAGTACTTC
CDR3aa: CASSQDLQPVSYEQYF